A selection of T cell receptor beta chains follows, all from one sample in a study of OX40 agonist ivuxolimab in advanced cancers. Data came from immunoSEQ multiplex PCR; TCRdb stores just in-frame clones and leaves some out. This table has some 99,000 clones, roughly four fifths appearing once. The sample in question was CD4+ or CD8+ T cells sorted from blood, obtained in a trial of the OX40 agonist ivuxolimab. The source of these receptors is an adult with an advanced solid tumor such as melanoma, head and neck, liver or kidney cancer. Both conserved end residues are part of each CDR3. A D gene is named only where the DNA matches it firmly. A row's size may be missing; if present it is once, few, many or a size class.

TGTGCCAGCAGTTACTCCATTCAACTTAACACCGGGGAGCTGTTTTTT | CASSYSIQLNTGELFF | TRBV6-5 | 16 | TRBJ2-2 | - | -
TGTGCCAGCTCACCCGCCAGAAGGGAGCAGTACTTC | CASSPARREQYF | TRBV18 | 12 | TRBJ2-7 | - | -
TGTGCCAGCAGCCGGGACTTTTATAATTCACCCCTCCACTTT | CASSRDFYNSPLHF | TRBV14 | 14 | TRBJ1-6 | - | -
TGTGCCTCCCGGTACGCAAGGGGCTATGGCTACACCTTC | CASRYARGYGYTF | TRBV27 | 13 | TRBJ1-2 | - | -
TGTGCCAGCAGAAGACAGTCTAACTATGGCTACACCTTC | CASRRQSNYGYTF | TRBV5-1 | 13 | TRBJ1-2 | - | -
TGTGCCAGCAGCTCAAATATCCCCCCCTACGAGCAGTACTTC | CASSSNIPPYEQYF | TRBV7-6 | 14 | TRBJ2-7 | - | -
TGCGCCAGCAGCCTTGTCGGACAGCCTCGGGATACGCAGTATTTT | CASSLVGQPRDTQYF | TRBV4-1 | 15 | TRBJ2-3 | - | -
TGTGCCAGCAGCAGGTCGGGAGGGAATGGTGCCCAAAACATTCAGTACTTC | CASSRSGGNGAQNIQYF | TRBV7-3 | 17 | TRBJ2-4 | - | TRBD2
TGCGCCAGCAGCCGGAGATCGGGCACAGATACGCAGTATTTT | CASSRRSGTDTQYF | TRBV5-1 | 14 | TRBJ2-3 | - | -
TGTGCCATCAGTTCCCCAGGCTTAAGACAGGGCGAATATCAGCCCCAGCATTTT | CAISSPGLRQGEYQPQHF | TRBV10-3 | 18 | TRBJ1-5 | - | TRBD1
TGTGCCAGCAGCTTGGGTCAGTCCAATCAGCCCCAGCATTTT | CASSLGQSNQPQHF | TRBV5-6 | 14 | TRBJ1-5 | - | -
TGTGCCAGCACCCGGGACAGGGGGCAAAATCAGCCCCAGCATTTT | CASTRDRGQNQPQHF | TRBV6-1 | 15 | TRBJ1-5 | - | TRBD1
TGTGCCATCAGTGGGACAGGTTCTAATGAAAAACTGTTTTTT | CAISGTGSNEKLFF | TRBV10-3 | 14 | TRBJ1-4 | - | TRBD1
TGTGCCAGCAGTTTGAGGGGGCGCTCCTACGAGCAGTACTTC | CASSLRGRSYEQYF | TRBV27 | 14 | TRBJ2-7 | - | TRBD1
TGTGCCAGTAGTATAGGAGTTGGCGAAGGTGGGGCCAACGTCCTGACTTTC | CASSIGVGEGGANVLTF | TRBV19 | 17 | TRBJ2-6 | - | -
TGTGCCAGCAGCCACCGGGACTATAACACTGAAGCTTTCTTT | CASSHRDYNTEAFF | TRBV4-2 | 14 | TRBJ1-1 | - | -
TGCAACGTGGACCAAACTAGAGGCACGCAGTATTTT | CNVDQTRGTQYF | TRBV29-1 | 12 | TRBJ2-3 | - | -
TGTGCCAGCTCACCAGCCGGACGGAATTACGAGCAGTACTTC | CASSPAGRNYEQYF | TRBV18 | 14 | TRBJ2-7 | - | -
TGTGCCAGCAGAAAACACTCTGGGGCCAACGTCCTGACTTTC | CASRKHSGANVLTF | TRBV28 | 14 | TRBJ2-6 | few | -
TGTGCCAGCAGCCAAGACGCTCCTTCTTTTGGGGGGTTTAATGAAAAACTGTTTTTT | CASSQDAPSFGGFNEKLFF | TRBV14 | 19 | TRBJ1-4 | - | -
TGTGCCAGCAGTAGCGGGAGCAGAGAGACCCAGTACTTC | CASSSGSRETQYF | TRBV6-5 | 13 | TRBJ2-5 | - | TRBD2
TGCGCCAGCAGCTTGGGGTACACCGGGGAGCTGTTTTTT | CASSLGYTGELFF | TRBV5-1 | 13 | TRBJ2-2 | once | -
TGTGCCACCGATGGGGGGACAAGGAGTTCACCCCTCCACTTT | CATDGGTRSSPLHF | TRBV6-1 | 14 | TRBJ1-6 | few | -
TGTGCCAGCAGCCAAGATGGCAGGGTAACCGGGGAGCTGTTTTTT | CASSQDGRVTGELFF | TRBV4-2 | 15 | TRBJ2-2 | once | -
TGTGCCAGCAGAATCGCCGGGGAGACTGAAGCTTTCTTT | CASRIAGETEAFF | TRBV27 | 13 | TRBJ1-1 | - | -
TGTGCCAGTAGTCCCCAGGGGGGGAGCTCCTACAATGAGCAGTTCTTC | CASSPQGGSSYNEQFF | TRBV19 | 16 | TRBJ2-1 | - | -
TGTGCCAGCAGCTTTTCCTCGGGACAGGGGAACACCGGGGAGCTGTTTTTT | CASSFSSGQGNTGELFF | TRBV7-6 | 17 | TRBJ2-2 | - | TRBD1
TGTGCCAGTAGTTTGGGCGGGACAGGGGCCCAGCATTTT | CASSLGGTGAQHF | TRBV19 | 13 | TRBJ1-5 | - | TRBD1
TGTGTCACTCACCCGGCTGCCCAGTATGGTGGCTACACCTTC | CVTHPAAQYGGYTF | TRBV6-5 | 14 | TRBJ1-2 | - | -
TGTGCCAGCACAGGGGGCTTCCCAGATACGCAGTATTTT | CASTGGFPDTQYF | TRBV25-1 | 13 | TRBJ2-3 | once | TRBD1
TGTGCCAGCAGCTTACGATCGGACAGGAGGAACACCGGGGAGCTGTTTTTT | CASSLRSDRRNTGELFF | TRBV7-3 | 17 | TRBJ2-2 | few | TRBD1
TGTGCCAGCAGTCGAACGGGACTAGAACGAGAGACCCAGTACTTC | CASSRTGLERETQYF | TRBV5-5 | 15 | TRBJ2-5 | - | TRBD2
TGTGCCAGCAGCTTTAGCGGAGCGAACACCGGGGAGCTGTTTTTT | CASSFSGANTGELFF | TRBV7-2 | 15 | TRBJ2-2 | - | -
TGTGCCAGTAGTATAGTGTCTAGCGGGAGGGCCTTGCAGTTCTTC | CASSIVSSGRALQFF | TRBV19 | 15 | TRBJ2-1 | - | TRBD2
TGTGCCAGCAGTTCTGCGGGGCGGTCCTACAATGAGCAGTTCTTC | CASSSAGRSYNEQFF | TRBV6-6 | 15 | TRBJ2-1 | - | -